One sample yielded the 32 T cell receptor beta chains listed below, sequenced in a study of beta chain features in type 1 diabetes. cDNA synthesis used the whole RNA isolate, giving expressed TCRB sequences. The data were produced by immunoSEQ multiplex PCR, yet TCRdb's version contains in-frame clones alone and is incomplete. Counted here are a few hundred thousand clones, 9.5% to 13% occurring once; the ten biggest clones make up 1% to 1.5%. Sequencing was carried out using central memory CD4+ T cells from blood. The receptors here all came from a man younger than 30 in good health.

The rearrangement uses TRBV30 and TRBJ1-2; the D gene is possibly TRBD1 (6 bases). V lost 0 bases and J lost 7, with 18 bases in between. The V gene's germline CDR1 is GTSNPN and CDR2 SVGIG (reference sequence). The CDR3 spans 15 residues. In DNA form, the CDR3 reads TGTGCCTGGAGTGTACGGTCCCAGGGGCGTATTGGCTACACCTTC. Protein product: CAWSVRSQGRIGYTF. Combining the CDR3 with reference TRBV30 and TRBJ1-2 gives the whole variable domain SQTIHQWPATLVQPVGSPLSLECTVEGTSNPNLYWYRQAAGRGLQLLFYSVGIGQISSEVPQNLSASRPQDRQFILSSKKLLLSDSGFYLCAWSVRSQGRIGYTFGSGTRLTVV.

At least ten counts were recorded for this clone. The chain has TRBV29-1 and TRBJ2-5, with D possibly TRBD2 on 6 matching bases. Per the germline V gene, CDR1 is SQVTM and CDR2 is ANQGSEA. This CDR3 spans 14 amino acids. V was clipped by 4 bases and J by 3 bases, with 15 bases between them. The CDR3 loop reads CSVVEGGSKETQYF. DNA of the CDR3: TGCAGCGTTGTGGAGGGAGGCTCAAAAGAGACCCAGTACTTC.

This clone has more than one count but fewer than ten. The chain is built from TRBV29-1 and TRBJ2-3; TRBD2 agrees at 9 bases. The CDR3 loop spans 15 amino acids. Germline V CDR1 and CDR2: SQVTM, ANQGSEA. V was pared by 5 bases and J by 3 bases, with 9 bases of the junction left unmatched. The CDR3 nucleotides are TGCAGCGTTTCCGAGACTAGCGGAAGGACAGATACGCAGTATTTT. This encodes CSVSETSGRTDTQYF.

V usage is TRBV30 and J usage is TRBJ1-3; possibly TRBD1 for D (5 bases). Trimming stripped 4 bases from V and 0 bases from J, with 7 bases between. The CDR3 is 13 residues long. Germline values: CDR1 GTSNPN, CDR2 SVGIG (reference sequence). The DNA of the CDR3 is TGTGCCTGGACCCAGGGCTCTGGAAACACCATATATTTT. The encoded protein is CAWTQGSGNTIYF.

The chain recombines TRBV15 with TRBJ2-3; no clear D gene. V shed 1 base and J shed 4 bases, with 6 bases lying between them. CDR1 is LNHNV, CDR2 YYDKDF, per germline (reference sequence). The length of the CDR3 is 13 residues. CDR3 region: CATSRVDADTQYF. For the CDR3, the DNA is TGTGCCACCAGCAGAGTCGACGCAGATACGCAGTATTTT.

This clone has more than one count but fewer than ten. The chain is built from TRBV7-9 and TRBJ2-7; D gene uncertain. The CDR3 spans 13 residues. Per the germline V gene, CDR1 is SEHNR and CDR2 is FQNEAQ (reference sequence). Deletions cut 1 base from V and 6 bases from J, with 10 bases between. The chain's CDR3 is CASSLDGAAEQYF. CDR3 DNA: TGTGCCAGCAGCTTAGACGGAGCCGCCGAGCAGTACTTC. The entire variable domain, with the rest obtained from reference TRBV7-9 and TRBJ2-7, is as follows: DTGVSQNPRHKITKRGQNVTFRCDPISEHNRLYWYRQTLGQGPEFLTYFQNEAQLEKSRLLSDRFSAERPKGSFSTLEIQRTEQGDSAMYLCASSLDGAAEQYFGPGTRLTVT.

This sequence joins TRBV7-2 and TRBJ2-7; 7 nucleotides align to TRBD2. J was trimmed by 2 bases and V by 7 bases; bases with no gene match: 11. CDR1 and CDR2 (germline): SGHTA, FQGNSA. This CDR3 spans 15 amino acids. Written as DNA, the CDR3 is TGTGCCAGCACCCCGGGGGGAGGGGTAACCTACGAGCAGTACTTC. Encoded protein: CASTPGGGVTYEQYF.

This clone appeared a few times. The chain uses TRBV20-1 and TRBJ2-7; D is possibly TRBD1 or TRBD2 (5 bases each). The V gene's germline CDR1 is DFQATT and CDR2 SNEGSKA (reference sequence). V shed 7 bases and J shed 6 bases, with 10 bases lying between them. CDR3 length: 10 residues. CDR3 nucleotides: TGCAGTGTAACCGGGGCCGAGCAGTACTTC. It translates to CSVTGAEQYF.

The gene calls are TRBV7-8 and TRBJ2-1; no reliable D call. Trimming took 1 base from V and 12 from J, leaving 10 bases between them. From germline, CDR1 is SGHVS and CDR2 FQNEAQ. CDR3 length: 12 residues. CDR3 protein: CASSLGGGWQFF. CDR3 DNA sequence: TGTGCCAGCAGCTTAGGTGGCGGTTGGCAGTTCTTC.

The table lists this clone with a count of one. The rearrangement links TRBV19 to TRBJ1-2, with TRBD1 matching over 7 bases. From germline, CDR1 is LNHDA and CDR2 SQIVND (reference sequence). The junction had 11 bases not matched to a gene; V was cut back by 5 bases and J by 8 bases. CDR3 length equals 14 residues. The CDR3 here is CASSPTRDSRGYTF. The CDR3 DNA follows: TGTGCCAGTAGTCCAACCCGGGACAGTCGCGGCTACACCTTC. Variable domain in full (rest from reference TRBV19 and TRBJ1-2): DGGITQSPKYLFRKEGQNVTLSCEQNLNHDAMYWYRQDPGQGLRLIYYSQIVNDFQKGDIAEGYSVSREKKESFPLTVTSAQKNPTAFYLCASSPTRDSRGYTFGSGTRLTVV.

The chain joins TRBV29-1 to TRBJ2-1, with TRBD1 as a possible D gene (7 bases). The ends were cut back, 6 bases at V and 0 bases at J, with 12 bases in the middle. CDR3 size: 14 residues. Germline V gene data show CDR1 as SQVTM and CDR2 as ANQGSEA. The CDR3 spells CSVQGGSSYNEQFF. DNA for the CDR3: TGCAGCGTCCAGGGGGGAAGCTCCTACAATGAGCAGTTCTTC.

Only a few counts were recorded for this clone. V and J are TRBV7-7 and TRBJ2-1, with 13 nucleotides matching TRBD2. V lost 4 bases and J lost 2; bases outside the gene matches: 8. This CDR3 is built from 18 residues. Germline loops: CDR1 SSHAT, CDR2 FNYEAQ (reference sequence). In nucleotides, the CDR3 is TGTGCCAGCAGCTCCGGGACTAGCGGGACGTACGCCTACAATGAGCAGTTCTTC. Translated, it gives CASSSGTSGTYAYNEQFF. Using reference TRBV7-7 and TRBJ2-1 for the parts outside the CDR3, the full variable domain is GAGVSQSPRYKVTKRGQDVTLRCDPISSHATLYWYQQALGQGPEFLTYFNYEAQPDKSGLPSDRFSAERPEGSISTLTIQRTEQRDSAMYRCASSSGTSGTYAYNEQFFGPGTRLTVL.

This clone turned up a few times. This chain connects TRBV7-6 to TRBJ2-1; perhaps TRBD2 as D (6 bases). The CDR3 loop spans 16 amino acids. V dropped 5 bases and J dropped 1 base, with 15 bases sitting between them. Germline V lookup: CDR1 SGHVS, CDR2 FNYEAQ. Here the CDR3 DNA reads TGTGCCAGCAGCGGTAGGAGGGCCGAGTCCTACAATGAGCAGTTCTTC. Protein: CASSGRRAESYNEQFF.

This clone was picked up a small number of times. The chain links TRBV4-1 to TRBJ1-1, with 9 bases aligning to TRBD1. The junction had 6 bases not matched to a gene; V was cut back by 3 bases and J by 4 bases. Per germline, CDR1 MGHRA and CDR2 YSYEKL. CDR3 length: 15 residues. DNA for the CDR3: TGCGCCAGCAGCCAGGTAGGGACAGGGCGCACTGAAGCTTTCTTT. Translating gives CASSQVGTGRTEAFF.

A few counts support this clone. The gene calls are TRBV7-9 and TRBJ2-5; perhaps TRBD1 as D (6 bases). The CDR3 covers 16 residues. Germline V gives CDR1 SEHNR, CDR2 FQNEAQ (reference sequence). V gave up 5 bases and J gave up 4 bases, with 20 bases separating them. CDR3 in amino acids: CASSPTLRGGGETQYF. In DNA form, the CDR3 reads TGTGCCAGCAGCCCAACCCTCAGGGGTGGAGGAGAGACCCAGTACTTC.

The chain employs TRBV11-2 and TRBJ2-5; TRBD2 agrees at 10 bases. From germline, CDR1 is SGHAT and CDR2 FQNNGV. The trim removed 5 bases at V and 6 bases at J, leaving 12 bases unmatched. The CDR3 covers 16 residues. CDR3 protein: CASSLNLAGGLQTQYF. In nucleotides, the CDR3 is TGTGCCAGCAGCCTAAACTTAGCGGGAGGCTTGCAGACCCAGTACTTC.

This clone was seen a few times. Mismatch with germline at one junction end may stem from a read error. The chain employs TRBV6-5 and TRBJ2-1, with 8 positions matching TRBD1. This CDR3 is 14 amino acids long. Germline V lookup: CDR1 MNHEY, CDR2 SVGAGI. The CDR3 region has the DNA TGTGCCATCAGTGAGGACAGGGACCTCAATGAGCAGTTCTTC. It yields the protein CAISEDRDLNEQFF.

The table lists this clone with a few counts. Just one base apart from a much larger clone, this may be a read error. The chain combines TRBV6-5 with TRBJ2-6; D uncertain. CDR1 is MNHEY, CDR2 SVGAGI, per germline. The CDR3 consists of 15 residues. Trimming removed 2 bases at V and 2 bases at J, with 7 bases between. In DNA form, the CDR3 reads TGTGCCAGCAGTTACGGCCGCGCTGGGGCCAACGTCCTGACTTTC. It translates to CASSYGRAGANVLTF.

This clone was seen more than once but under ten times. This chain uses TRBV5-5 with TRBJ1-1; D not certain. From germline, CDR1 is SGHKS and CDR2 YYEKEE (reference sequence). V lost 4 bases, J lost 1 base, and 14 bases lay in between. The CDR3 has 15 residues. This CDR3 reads CASSGKLTENTEAFF. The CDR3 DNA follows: TGTGCCAGCAGCGGTAAACTCACAGAGAACACTGAAGCTTTCTTT.

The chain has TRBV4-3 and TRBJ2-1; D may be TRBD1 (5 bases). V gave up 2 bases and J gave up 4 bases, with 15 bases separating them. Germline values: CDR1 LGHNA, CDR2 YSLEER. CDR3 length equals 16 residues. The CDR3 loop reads CASSQPPQAGYNEQFF. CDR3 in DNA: TGCGCCAGCAGCCAACCCCCCCAGGCAGGGTACAATGAGCAGTTCTTC.

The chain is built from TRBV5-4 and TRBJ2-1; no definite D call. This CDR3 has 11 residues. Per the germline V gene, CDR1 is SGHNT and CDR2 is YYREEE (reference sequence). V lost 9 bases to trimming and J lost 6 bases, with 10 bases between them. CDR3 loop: CATLRANEQFF. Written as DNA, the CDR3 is TGTGCCACCCTAAGGGCCAATGAGCAGTTCTTC. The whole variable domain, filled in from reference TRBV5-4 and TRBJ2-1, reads ETGVTQSPTHLIKTRGQQVTLRCSSQSGHNTVSWYQQALGQGPQFIFQYYREEENGRGNFPPRFSGLQFPNYSSELNVNALELDDSALYLCATLRANEQFFGPGTRLTVL.

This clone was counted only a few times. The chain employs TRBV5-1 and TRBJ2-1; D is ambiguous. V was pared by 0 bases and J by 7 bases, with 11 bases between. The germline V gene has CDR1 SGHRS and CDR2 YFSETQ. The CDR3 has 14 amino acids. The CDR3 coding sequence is TGCGCCAGCAGCTTGGCCGAGACATCAAATGAGCAGTTCTTC. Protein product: CASSLAETSNEQFF.

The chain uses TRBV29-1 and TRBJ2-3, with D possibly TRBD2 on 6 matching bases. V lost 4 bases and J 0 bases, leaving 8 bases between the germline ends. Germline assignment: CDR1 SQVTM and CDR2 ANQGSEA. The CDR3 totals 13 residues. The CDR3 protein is CSVGAGSTDTQYF. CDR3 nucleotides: TGCAGCGTTGGGGCGGGGAGCACAGATACGCAGTATTTT.

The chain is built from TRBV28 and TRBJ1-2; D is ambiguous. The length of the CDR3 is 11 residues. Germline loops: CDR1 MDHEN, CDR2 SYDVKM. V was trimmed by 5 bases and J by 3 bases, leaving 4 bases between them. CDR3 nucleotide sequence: TGTGCCAGCAGTGTATACTATGGCTACACCTTC. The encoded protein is CASSVYYGYTF.

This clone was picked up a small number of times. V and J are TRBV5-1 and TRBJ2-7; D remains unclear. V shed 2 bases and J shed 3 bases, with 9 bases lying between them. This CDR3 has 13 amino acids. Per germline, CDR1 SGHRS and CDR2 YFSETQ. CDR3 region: CASSLGDRYEQYF. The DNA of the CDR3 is TGCGCCAGCAGCTTAGGAGATCGCTACGAGCAGTACTTC.

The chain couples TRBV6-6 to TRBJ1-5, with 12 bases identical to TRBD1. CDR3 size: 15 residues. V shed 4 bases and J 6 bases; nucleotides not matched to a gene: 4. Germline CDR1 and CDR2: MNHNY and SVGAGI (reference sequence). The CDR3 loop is CASSSPGQGAQPQHF. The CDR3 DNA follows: TGTGCCAGCAGTTCTCCGGGACAGGGGGCTCAGCCCCAGCATTTT.

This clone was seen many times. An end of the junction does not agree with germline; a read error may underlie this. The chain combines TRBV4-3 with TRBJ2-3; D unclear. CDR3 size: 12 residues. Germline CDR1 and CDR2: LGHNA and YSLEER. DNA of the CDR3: TGCGCCAGCAGCTCGACGGCCGGCGGTACGCGTTTT. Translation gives CASSSTAGGTRF.

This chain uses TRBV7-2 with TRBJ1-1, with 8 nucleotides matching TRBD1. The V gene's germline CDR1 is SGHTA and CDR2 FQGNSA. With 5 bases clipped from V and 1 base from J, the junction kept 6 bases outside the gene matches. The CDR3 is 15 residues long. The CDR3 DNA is TGTGCCAGCAGCACCCAGGGGGCCGGGAACACTGAAGCTTTCTTT. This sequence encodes CASSTQGAGNTEAFF.

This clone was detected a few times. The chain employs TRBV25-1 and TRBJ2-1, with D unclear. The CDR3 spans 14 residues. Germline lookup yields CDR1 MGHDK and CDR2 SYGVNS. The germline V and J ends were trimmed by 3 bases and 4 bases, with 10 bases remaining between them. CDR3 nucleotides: TGTGCCAGCAGTGAGGCCCTAGAGTACAATGAGCAGTTCTTC. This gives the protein CASSEALEYNEQFF.

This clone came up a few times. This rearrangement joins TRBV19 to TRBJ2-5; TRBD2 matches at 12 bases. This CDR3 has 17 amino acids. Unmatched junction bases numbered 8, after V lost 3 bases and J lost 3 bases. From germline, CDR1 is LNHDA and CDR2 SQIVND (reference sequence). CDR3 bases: TGTGCCAGTAGTATCCGGACTAGCGGGATCGCGAAAGAGACCCAGTACTTC. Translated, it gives CASSIRTSGIAKETQYF. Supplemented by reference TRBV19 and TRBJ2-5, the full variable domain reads DGGITQSPKYLFRKEGQNVTLSCEQNLNHDAMYWYRQDPGQGLRLIYYSQIVNDFQKGDIAEGYSVSREKKESFPLTVTSAQKNPTAFYLCASSIRTSGIAKETQYFGPGTRLLVL.

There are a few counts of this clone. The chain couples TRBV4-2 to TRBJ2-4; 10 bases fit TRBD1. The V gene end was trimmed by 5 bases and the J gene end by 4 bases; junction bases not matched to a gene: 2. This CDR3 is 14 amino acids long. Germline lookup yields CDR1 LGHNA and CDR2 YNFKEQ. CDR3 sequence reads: CASSAGQGKNIQYF. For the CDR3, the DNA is TGTGCCAGCAGCGCGGGACAGGGGAAAAACATTCAGTACTTC.

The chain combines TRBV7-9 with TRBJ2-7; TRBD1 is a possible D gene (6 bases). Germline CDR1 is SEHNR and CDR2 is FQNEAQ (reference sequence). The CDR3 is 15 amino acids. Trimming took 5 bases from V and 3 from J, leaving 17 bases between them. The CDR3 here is CASSPADRFGYEQYF. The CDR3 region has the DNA TGTGCCAGCAGCCCCGCCGACAGGTTTGGCTACGAGCAGTACTTC.